This TCR beta chain was recorded in a study of a mutant IDH1 vaccine in newly diagnosed glioma. Study-wide results and caveats: Pseudoprogression apparently lacked any relation to changes in top peripheral T cell clonotypes. It was 80% to 95% of patients that developed vaccine-induced immune responses.

Time point indicated: baseline, week 1 (first vaccination visit). Specified treatment: pre-vaccination baseline after standard-of-care therapy. The astrocytomas were IDH1-mutant, ATRX-negative, and WHO grade 3 or 4. The table lists this clone with a count of one. Its antigen is unidentified. Method: immunoSEQ multiplex PCR; TCRdb's copy keeps in-frame clones and lacks some. Of about 32,000 clones listed, 82% are singletons. This CDR3 is built from 13 residues. CDR1 and CDR2 from the germline V gene are SNHLY and FYNNEI. Trimming removed 3 bases from V and 9 bases from J, with 12 bases in between. The TCR comes from a young man with glioma. Material: PBMCs, obtained from a glioma patient treated with radiotherapy, temozolomide or both. The V call is TRBV2, the J call TRBJ2-1, with TRBD1 as a possible D gene (5 bases). The CDR3 is CASSDTLRGEQFF. CDR3 nucleotides: TGTGCCAGCAGTGATACCCTTAGGGGTGAGCAGTTCTTC.